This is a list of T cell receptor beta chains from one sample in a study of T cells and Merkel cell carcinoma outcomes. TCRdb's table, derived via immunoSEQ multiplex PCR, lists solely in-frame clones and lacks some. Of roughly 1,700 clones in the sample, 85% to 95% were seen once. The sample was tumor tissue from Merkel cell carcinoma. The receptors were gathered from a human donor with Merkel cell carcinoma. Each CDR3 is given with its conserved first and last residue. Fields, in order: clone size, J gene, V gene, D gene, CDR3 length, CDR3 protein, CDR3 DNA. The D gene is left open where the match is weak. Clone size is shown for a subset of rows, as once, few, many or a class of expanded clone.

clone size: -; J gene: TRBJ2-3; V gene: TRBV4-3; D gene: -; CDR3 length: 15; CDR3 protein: CASSQGVLTWDTQYF; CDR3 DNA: TGCGCCAGCAGCCAAGGAGTTTTGACCTGGGATACGCAGTATTTT
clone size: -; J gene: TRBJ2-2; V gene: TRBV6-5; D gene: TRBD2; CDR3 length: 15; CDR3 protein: CASSRSGSNTGELFF; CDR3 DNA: TGTGCCAGCAGTCGAAGCGGGAGTAACACCGGGGAGCTGTTTTTT
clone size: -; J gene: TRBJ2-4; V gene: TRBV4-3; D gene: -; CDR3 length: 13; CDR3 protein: CASSQEGGNIQYF; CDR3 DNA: TGCGCCAGCAGCCAAGAGGGGGGAAACATTCAGTACTTC
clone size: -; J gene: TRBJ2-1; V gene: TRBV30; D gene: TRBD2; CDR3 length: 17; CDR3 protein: CAWSASTLAGGYNEQFF; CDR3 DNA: TGTGCCTGGAGTGCCTCCACCCTAGCGGGGGGGTACAATGAGCAGTTCTTC
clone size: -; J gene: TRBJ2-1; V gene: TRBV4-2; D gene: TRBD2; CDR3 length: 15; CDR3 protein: CASSHSSGEYNEQFF; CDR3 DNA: TGTGCCAGCAGCCATAGTAGCGGGGAATACAATGAGCAGTTCTTC
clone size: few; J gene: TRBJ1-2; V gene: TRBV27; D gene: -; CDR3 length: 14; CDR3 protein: CASARNWASYGYTF; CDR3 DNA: TGTGCCAGCGCGCGGAACTGGGCAAGCTATGGCTACACCTTC
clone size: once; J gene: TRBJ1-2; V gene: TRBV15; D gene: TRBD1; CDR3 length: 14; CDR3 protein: CATSSMGQVDGYTF; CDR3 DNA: TGTGCCACCAGCAGCATGGGACAGGTGGATGGCTACACCTTC
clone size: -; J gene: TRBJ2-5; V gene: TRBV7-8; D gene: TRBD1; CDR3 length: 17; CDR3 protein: CASSLGGGTGRQETQYF; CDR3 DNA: TGTGCCAGCAGCTTAGGGGGAGGGACAGGGAGGCAAGAGACCCAGTACTTC
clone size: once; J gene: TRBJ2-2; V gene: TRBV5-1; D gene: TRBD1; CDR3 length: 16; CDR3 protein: CASSFRDRGGTGELFF; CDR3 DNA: TGCGCCAGCAGTTTCCGGGACAGGGGTGGCACCGGGGAGCTGTTTTTT
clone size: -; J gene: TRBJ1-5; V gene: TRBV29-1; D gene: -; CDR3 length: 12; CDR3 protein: CSGGNRDQPQHF; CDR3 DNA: TGCAGCGGGGGTAATAGAGATCAGCCCCAGCATTTT
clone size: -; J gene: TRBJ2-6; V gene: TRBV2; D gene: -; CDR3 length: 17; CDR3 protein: CASDLWGASSGANVLTF; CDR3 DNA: TGTGCCAGCGATCTATGGGGGGCTAGCTCTGGGGCCAACGTCCTGACTTTC
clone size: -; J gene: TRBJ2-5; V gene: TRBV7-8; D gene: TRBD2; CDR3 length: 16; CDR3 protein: CASSPWTSGSLGTQYF; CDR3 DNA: TGTGCCAGCAGCCCATGGACTAGCGGGAGCCTGGGGACCCAGTACTTC
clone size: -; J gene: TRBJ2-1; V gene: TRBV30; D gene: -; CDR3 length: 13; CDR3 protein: CAWSKGTYNEQFF; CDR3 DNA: TGTGCCTGGAGTAAGGGGACCTACAATGAGCAGTTCTTC
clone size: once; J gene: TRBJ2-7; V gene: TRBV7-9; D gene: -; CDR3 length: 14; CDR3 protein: CASSLAERSYEQYF; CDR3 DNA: TGTGCCAGCAGCTTAGCAGAGAGGTCCTACGAGCAGTACTTC
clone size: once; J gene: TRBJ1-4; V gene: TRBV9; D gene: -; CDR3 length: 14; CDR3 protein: CASSGGLPNEKLFF; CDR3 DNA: TGTGCCAGCTCGGGGGGGCTGCCTAATGAAAAACTGTTTTTT
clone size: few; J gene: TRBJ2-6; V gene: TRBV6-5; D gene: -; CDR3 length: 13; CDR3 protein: CASSPMRANVLTF; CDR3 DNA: TGTGCCAGCAGCCCGATGAGGGCCAACGTCCTGACTTTC
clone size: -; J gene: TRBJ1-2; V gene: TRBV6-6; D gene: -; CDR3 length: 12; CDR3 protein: CASSLPGGGYTF; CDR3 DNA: TGTGCCAGCAGTTTACCGGGGGGTGGCTACACCTTC
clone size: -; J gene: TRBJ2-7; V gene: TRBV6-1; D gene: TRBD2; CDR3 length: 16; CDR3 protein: CASSGHSGAVTYEQYF; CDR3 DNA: TGTGCCAGCAGTGGCCATAGCGGGGCGGTCACCTACGAGCAGTACTTC
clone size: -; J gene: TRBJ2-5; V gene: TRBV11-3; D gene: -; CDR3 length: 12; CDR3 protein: CASSFAGETQYF; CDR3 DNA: TGTGCCAGCAGCTTTGCGGGAGAGACCCAGTACTTC
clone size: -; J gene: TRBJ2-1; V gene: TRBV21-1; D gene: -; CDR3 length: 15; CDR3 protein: CASSVLAKIANEQFF; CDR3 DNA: TGTGCCAGCAGCGTACTTGCCAAGATCGCCAATGAGCAGTTCTTC
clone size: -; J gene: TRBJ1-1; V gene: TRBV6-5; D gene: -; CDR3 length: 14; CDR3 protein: CASSPLGGSTEAFF; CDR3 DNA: TGTGCCAGCAGCCCGTTGGGGGGTTCCACTGAAGCTTTCTTT
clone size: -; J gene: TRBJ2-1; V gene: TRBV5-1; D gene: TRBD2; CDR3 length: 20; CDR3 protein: CASSGGGSSLASRSENEQFF; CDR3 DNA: TGCGCCAGCAGCGGTGGGGGATCTTCACTAGCGTCCAGGAGTGAGAATGAGCAGTTCTTC
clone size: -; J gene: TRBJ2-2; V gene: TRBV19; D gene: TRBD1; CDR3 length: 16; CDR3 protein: CASTPRQGAITGELFF; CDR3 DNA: TGTGCCAGTACCCCCCGGCAGGGGGCAATCACCGGGGAGCTGTTTTTT
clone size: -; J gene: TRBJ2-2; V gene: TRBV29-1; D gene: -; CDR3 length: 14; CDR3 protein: CSVCPDINTGELFF; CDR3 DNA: TGCAGCGTTTGTCCGGACATCAACACCGGGGAGCTGTTTTTT
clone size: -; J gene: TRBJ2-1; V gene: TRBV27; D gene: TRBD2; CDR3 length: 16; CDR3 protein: CASSFVAGASYNEQFF; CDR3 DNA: TGTGCCAGCAGTTTCGTAGCGGGAGCATCCTACAATGAGCAGTTCTTC
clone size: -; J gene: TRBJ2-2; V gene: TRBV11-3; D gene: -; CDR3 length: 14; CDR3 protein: CASQRAADTGELFF; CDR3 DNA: TGTGCCAGCCAGCGAGCCGCGGATACCGGGGAGCTGTTTTTT
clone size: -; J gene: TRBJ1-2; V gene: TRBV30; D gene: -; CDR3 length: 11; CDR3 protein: CAWRRADGYTF; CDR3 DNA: TGTGCCTGGCGAAGAGCCGACGGCTACACCTTC
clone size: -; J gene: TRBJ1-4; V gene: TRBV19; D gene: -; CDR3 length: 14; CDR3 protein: CASSMGGLNEKLFF; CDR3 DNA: TGTGCCAGTAGCATGGGAGGCCTTAATGAAAAACTGTTTTTT
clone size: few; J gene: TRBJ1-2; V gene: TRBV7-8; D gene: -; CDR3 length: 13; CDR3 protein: CASKTLGLYGYTF; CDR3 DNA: TGTGCCAGCAAAACCCTAGGGCTCTATGGCTACACCTTC
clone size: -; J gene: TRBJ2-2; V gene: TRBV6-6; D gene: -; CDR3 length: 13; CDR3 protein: CASSHRDSRELFF; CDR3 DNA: TGTGCCAGCAGTCACCGGGACTCCCGGGAGCTGTTTTTT
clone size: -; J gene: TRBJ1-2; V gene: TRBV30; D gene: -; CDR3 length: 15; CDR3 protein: CAWSVFSEPEGGYTF; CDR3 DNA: TGTGCCTGGAGTGTATTTTCGGAGCCGGAGGGGGGCTACACCTTC
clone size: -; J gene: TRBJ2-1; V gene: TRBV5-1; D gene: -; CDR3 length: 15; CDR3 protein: CASSLGQSSYNEQFF; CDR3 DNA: TGCGCCAGCAGCTTGGGGCAGAGCTCCTACAATGAGCAGTTCTTC
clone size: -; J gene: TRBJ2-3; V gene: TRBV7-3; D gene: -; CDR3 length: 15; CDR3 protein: CASSILGERTDTQYF; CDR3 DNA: TGTGCCAGCAGCATTCTCGGGGAACGCACAGATACGCAGTATTTT
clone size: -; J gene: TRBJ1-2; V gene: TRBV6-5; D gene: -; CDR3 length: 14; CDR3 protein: CASSYDTGSASRTF; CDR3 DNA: TGTGCCAGCAGTTACGATACGGGAAGCGCGAGTAGGACCTTC
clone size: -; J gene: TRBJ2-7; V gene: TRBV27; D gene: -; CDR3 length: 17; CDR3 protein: CASSLISPGQGPYEQYF; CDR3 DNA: TGTGCCAGCAGTTTAATAAGTCCGGGACAAGGACCATACGAGCAGTACTTC
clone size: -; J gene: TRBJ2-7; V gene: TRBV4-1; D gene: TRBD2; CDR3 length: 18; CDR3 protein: CASSQTEGLAGRGREQYF; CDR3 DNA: TGCGCCAGCAGCCAAACCGAGGGACTAGCGGGAAGGGGTAGGGAGCAGTACTTC
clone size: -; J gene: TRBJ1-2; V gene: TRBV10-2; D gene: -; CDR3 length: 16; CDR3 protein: CASSGRAGGLGYGYTF; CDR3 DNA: TGCGCCAGCAGTGGACGAGCGGGGGGACTCGGCTATGGCTACACCTTC
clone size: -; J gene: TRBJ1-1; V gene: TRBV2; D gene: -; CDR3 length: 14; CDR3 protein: CASSETAGGTEAFF; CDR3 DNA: TGTGCCAGCAGTGAAACGGCGGGCGGCACTGAAGCTTTCTTT
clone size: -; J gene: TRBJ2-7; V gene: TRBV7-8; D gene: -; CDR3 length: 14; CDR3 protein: CASSFTGGFYEQYF; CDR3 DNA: TGTGCCAGCAGCTTTACGGGGGGCTTCTACGAGCAGTACTTC
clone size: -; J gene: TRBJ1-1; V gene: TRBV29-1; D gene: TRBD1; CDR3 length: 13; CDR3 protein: CSVLYRGDTEAFF; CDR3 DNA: TGCAGCGTTCTATACAGGGGAGACACTGAAGCTTTCTTT
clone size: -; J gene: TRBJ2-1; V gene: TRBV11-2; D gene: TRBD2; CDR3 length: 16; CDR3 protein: CASSWEIAGNGIEQFF; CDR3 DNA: TGTGCCAGCAGCTGGGAAATAGCGGGGAACGGTATTGAGCAGTTCTTC
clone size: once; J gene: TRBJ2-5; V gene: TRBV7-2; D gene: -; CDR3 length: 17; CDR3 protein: CASSLLARGLRQETQYF; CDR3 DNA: TGTGCCAGCAGCTTATTGGCGCGGGGCTTGAGGCAAGAGACCCAGTACTTC
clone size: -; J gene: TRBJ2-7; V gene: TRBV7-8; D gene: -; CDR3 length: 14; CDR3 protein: CASSRTVSSYEQYF; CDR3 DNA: TGTGCCAGCAGCCGGACAGTGAGTTCCTACGAGCAGTACTTC